What follows are 2 T cell receptor beta chains derived from one specimen sequenced in a study of T cell clonotyping in hematopoietic cell transplantation. Generated by immunoSEQ multiplex PCR, the TCRdb table keeps only in-frame clones and is missing some. The data show 10,000 to 15,000 clones, about nine tenths seen once. The material sequenced was PBMCs, taken 100 days after allogeneic stem cell transplant. Receptors were obtained from a female patient aged 50-59 years who had an allogeneic stem cell transplant from an unrelated donor, so the T cells may come from the graft donor. Some clones in this sample may be carry-over from other donors' samples.

This chain links TRBV30 with TRBJ1-2; 7 positions match TRBD1. Germline CDR1 reads GTSNPN; CDR2 reads SVGIG (reference sequence). After removal of 2 bases from V and 8 bases from J, the junction contained 8 bases not matched to a gene. The CDR3 length is 13 residues. CDR3: CAWSLTGQSGYTF. The CDR3 coding sequence is TGTGCCTGGAGTCTTACGGGACAGTCCGGCTACACCTTC.

A single count supports this clone. The chain uses TRBV4-2 and TRBJ2-3, with D perhaps TRBD2 (6 bases). V was clipped by 4 bases and J by 2 bases, with 19 bases between them. CDR1 is LGHNA, CDR2 YNFKEQ, per germline. This CDR3 has 17 amino acids. The CDR3 is CASSPKRRTTYTDTQYF. The CDR3 coding sequence is TGTGCCAGCAGCCCTAAGCGCCGGACTACCTACACAGATACGCAGTATTTT.